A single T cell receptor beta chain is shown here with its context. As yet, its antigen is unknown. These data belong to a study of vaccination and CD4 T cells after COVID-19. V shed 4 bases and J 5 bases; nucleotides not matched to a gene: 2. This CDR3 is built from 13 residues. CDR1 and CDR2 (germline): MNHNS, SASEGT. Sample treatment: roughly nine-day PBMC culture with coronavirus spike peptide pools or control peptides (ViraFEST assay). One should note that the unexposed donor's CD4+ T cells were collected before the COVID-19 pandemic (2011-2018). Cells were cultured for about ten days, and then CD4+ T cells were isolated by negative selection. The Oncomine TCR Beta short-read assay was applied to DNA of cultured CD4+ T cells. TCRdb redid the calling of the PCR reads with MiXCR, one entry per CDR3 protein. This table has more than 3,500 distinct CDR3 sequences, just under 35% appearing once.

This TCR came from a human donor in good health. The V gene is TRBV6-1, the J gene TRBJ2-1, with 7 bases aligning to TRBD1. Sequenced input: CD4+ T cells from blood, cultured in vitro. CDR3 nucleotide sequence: TGTGCCAGCAGTGTTACAGGGGACAATGAGCAGTTCTTC. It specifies CASSVTGDNEQFF.